The clone carrying this T cell receptor beta chain was seen ten or more times. The data originate from a study of CD8+CD57+ T cells in acquired aplastic anemia. The template used for profiling TCR beta VDJ and CDR3 was genomic DNA. Each CDR3 protein gets one entry after TCRdb re-called the reads with MiXCR. This sample has around 150,000 distinct CDR3 sequences; less than 60% occur once, and the top ten carry about 3%. CDR1 KGHDR and CDR2 SFDVKD come from the germline V gene. Between the trimmed V and J ends, which lost 3 bases and 4 bases, there was a span of 12 bases. The CDR3 is made up of 15 amino acids. Whoever was chosen for sequencing had shown CD8+CD57+ cell expansion by flow cytometry.

The receptor was derived from a human donor with aplastic anemia. The chain employs TRBV24-1 and TRBJ1-3; the D gene is possibly TRBD1 (6 bases). The specimen sequenced was sorted CD4+, CD8+, or CD8+CD57+ T cells (not recorded which) from PBMCs. The CDR3 loop reads CATSDPRTAGNTIYF. CDR3 in DNA: TGTGCCACCAGTGATCCGAGGACAGCAGGAAACACCATATATTTT.